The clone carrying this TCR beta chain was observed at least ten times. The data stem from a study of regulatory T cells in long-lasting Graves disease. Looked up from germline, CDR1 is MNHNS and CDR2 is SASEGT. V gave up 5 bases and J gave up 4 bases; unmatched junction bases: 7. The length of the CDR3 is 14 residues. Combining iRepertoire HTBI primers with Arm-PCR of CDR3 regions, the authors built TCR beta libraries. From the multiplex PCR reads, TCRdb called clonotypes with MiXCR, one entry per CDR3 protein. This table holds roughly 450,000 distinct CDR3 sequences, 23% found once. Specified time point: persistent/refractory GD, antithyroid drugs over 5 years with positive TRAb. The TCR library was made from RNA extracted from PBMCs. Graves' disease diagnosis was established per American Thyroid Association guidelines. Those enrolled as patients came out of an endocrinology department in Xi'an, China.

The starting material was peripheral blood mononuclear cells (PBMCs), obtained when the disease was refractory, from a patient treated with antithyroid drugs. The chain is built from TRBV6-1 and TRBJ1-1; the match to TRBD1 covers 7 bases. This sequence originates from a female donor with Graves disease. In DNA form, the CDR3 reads TGTGCCAGCAGTCGGACAGGACTGGGCACTGAAGCTTTCTTT. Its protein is CASSRTGLGTEAFF.